The source of this T cell receptor beta chain is a study of graft-versus-host responses after intestinal transplantation. Study at large: Following induction with anti-thymocyte globulin, all recipients were given tacrolimus and steroids for two to three years.

Here immunoSEQ multiplex PCR was the method, and the copy in TCRdb shows in-frame clones only, minus some. The table records 80,000 to 95,000 clones, around 90% of them present only once. Comment on this clone: Its antigen is not known.

V lost 5 bases and J lost 7, with 15 bases in between. In germline, CDR1 is SGHNT, CDR2 YENEEA. The CDR3 is made up of 14 amino acids. The V and J genes are TRBV11-3 and TRBJ2-1; a possible D gene is TRBD1 (6 bases). This specimen consisted of unstimulated CD4+ T cells sorted from spleen or lymph node cells, obtained before transplant. The origin of this receptor is a human donor who was the organ donor for an intestinal transplant. Here the CDR3 DNA reads TGTGCCAGCAGCCCACGGACCCAGGGGAATGAGCAGTTCTTC. Protein: CASSPRTQGNEQFF.